This T cell receptor beta chain was observed in a study of blood T cell repertoires in COVID-19. Across the study: Spain, Italy and the United States supplied samples that represented acute and convalescent COVID-19. Sample material is recorded as cDNA or gDNA derived from T cells, B-cell-depleted T cells, or PBMCs.

As processed by the authors: Estimates of nucleated cell counts were drawn from the amplification of reference gene primers. The repertoire was sequenced with immunoSEQ multiplex PCR; TCRdb's copy has only in-frame clones and lacks some. V, J and clone size derive from that table, while D and trimming were established from the DNA sequence. The table includes some 250,000 clones, roughly 84% detected once. The clonotype comes from a man aged 35-49 years with acute or convalescent COVID-19. What was sequenced was peripheral blood.

CDR3 loop: CASSLSGTGVYEQYF. DNA of the CDR3: TGTGCCAGCAGCTTATCCGGGACAGGGGTTTACGAGCAGTACTTC. This chain connects TRBV7-6 to TRBJ2-7; 10 positions agree with TRBD1. The CDR3 is 15 amino acids. Losses at the gene ends were 2 bases for V and 4 bases for J; bases not matched to a gene: 5. Germline V CDR1 and CDR2: SGHVS, FNYEAQ.